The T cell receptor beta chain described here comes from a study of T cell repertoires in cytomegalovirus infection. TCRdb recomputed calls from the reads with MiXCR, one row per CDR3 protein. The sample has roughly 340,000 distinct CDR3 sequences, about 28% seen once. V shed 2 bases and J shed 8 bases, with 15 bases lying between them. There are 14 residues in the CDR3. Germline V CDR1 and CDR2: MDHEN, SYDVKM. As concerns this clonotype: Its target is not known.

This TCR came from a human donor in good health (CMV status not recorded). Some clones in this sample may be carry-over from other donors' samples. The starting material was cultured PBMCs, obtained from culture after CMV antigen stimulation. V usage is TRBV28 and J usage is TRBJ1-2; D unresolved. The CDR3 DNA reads TGTGCCAGCAGTTTAAATCACTTTCGGGAGGGCTACACCTTC. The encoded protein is CASSLNHFREGYTF.